This record concerns one TCR beta chain sequence. The protocol was immunoSEQ multiplex PCR, while the TCRdb copy is restricted to in-frame clones and leaves out a portion. The table lists some 97,000 clones, about 90% of them singletons. This entry is derived from a study of blood T cell repertoires in COVID-19. V lost 5 bases, J lost 6 bases, and 15 bases stayed unmatched. The CDR3 is 18 residues long. CDR1 and CDR2 from the germline V gene are SEHNR and FQNEAQ (reference sequence). The origin of this receptor is a human donor in a cohort sampled during active COVID-19. The V gene is TRBV7-9, the J gene TRBJ2-1; TRBD2 matches 11 bases. Sequenced material: peripheral blood. Here the CDR3 reads CASSTSLAGLAGFNEQFF. The CDR3 DNA reads TGTGCCAGCAGCACCTCCCTGGCCGGACTAGCGGGTTTCAATGAGCAGTTCTTC.